Described below is a single TCR beta chain sequence and its context. Antigen specificity is unknown. The data originate from a study of Ad26.COV2.S vaccination and SARS-CoV-2 variants. Study overall: Participant was drawn from the COV1001 Ad26.COV2.S trial arm. The study, taken as a whole, reports: Recipients given vaccine exceeded placebo recipients in spike-specific TCR breadth. TCR breadth and depth analyses may have underestimated total T cell responses. Vaccine recipients and placebo recipients showed similar non-spike TCR breadth.

Treatment of the sample: about 20 received Ad26.COV2.S at low or high dose, single or two shots; 5 received placebo; per-sample allocation not given. Sampling happened 63 days after the first vaccine or placebo injection. Assay: immunoSEQ multiplex PCR; the TCRdb copy retains only in-frame clones and omits some. The sample yields hundreds of thousands of clones, 90% seen once. The junction had 7 bases not matched to a gene; V was cut back by 4 bases and J by 2 bases. This CDR3 contains 16 residues. The germline gives CDR1 MNHNS, CDR2 SASEGT. The chain uses TRBV6-1 and TRBJ2-1, with 8 bases matching TRBD2. The receptor comes from a person between 18 and 60 years old who received the Ad26.COV2.S COVID-19 vaccine or a placebo. The material sequenced was peripheral blood, taken in a trial of Ad26.COV2.S vaccine versus placebo. The CDR3 spells CASSVWSGSTYNEQFF. The DNA of the CDR3 is TGTGCCAGCAGTGTTTGGAGCGGGAGTACCTACAATGAGCAGTTCTTC.